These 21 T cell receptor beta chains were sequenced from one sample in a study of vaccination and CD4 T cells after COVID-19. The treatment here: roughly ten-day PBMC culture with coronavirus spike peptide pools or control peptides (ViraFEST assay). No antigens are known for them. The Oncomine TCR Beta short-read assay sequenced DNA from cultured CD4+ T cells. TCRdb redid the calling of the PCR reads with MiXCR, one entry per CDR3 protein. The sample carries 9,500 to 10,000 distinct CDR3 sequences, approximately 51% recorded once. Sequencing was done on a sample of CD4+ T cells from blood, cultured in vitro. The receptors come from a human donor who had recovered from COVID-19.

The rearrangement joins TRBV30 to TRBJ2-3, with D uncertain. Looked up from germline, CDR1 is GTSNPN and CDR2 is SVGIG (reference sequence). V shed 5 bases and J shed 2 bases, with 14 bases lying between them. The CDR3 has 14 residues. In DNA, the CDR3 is TGTGCCTGGGCGACTTGGAAACTCACAGATACGCAGTATTTT. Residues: CAWATWKLTDTQYF.

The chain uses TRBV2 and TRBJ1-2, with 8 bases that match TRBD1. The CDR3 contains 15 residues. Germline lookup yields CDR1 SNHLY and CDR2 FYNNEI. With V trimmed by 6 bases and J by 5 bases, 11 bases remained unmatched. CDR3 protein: CASRAGQGKLYGYTF. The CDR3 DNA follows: TGTGCCAGCAGAGCTGGACAGGGAAAACTTTATGGCTACACCTTC.

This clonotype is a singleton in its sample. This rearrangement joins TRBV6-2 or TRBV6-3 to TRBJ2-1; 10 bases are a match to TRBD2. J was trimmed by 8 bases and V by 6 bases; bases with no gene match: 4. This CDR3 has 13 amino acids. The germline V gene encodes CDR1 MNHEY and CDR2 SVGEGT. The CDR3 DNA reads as TGTGCCAGCAGATCCAGCGGGGGGGATGAGCAGTTCTTC. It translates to CASRSSGGDEQFF.

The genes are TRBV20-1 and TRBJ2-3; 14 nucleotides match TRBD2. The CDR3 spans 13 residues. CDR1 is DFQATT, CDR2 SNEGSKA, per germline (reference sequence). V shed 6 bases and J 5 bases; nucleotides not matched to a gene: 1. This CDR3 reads CSAGLAGGDTQYF. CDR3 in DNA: TGCAGTGCCGGACTAGCGGGGGGAGATACGCAGTATTTT.

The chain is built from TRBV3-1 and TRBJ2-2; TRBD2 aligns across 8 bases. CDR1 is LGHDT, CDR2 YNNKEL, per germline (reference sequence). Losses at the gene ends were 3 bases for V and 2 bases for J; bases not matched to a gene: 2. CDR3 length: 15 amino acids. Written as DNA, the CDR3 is TGTGCCAGCAGCCACCGGGGGGGAAACACCGGGGAGCTGTTTTTT. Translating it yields CASSHRGGNTGELFF.

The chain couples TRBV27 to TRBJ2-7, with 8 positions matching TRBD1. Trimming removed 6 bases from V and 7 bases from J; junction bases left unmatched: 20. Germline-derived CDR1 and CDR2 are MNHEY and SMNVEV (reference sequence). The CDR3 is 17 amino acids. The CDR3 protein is CASSPKVGQGFLKEQYF. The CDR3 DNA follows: TGTGCCAGCAGCCCAAAAGTAGGACAGGGATTCCTGAAGGAGCAGTACTTC.

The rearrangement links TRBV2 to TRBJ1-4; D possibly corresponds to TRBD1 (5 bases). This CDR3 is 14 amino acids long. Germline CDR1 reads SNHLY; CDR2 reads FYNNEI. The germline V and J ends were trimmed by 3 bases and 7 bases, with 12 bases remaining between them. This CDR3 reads CASSDQGLGEKLFF. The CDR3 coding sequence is TGTGCCAGCAGTGACCAGGGTTTGGGTGAAAAACTGTTTTTT. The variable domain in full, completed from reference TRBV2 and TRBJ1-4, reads EPEVTQTPSHQVTQMGQEVILRCVPISNHLYFYWYRQILGQKVEFLVSFYNNEISEKSEIFDDQFSVERPDGSNFTLKIRSTKLEDSAMYFCASSDQGLGEKLFFGSGTQLSVL.

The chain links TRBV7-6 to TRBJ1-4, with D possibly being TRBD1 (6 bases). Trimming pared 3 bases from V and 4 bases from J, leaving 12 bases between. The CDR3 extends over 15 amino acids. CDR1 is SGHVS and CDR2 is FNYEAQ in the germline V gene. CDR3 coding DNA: TGTGCCAGCAGCTTGGGGGCAGGGATTAATGAAAAACTGTTTTTT. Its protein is CASSLGAGINEKLFF.

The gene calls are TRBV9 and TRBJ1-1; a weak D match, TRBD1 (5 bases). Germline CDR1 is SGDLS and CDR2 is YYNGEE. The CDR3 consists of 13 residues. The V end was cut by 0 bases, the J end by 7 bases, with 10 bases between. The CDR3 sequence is CASSVEGTDEAFF. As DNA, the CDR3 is TGTGCCAGCAGCGTAGAAGGGACCGATGAAGCTTTCTTT.

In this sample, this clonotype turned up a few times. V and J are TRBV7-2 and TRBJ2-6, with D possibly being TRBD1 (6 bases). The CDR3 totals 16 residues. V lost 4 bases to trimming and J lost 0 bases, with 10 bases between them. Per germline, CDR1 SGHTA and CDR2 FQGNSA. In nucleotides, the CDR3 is TGTGCCAGCAGCTCCCAGGGGTTCTCTGGGGCCAACGTCCTGACTTTC. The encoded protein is CASSSQGFSGANVLTF.

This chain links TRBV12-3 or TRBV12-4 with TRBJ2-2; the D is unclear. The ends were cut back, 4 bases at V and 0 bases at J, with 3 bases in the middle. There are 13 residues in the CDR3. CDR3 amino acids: CASSSTNTGELFF. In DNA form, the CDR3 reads TGTGCCAGCAGTTCCACGAACACCGGGGAGCTGTTTTTT.

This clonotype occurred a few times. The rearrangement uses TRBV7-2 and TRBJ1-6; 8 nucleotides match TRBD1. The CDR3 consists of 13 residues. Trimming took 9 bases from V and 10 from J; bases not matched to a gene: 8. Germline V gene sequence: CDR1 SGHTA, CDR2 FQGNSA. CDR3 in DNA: TGTGCCAGTTCACAGGGGGTGAGATCACCCCTCCACTTT. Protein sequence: CASSQGVRSPLHF.

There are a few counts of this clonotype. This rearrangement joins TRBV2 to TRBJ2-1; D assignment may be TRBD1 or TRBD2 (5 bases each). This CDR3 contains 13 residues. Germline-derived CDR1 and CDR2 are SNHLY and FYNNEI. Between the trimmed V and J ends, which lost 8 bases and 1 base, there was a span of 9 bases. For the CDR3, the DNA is TGTGCCAGCTGGGGACGGTCCTACAATGAGCAGTTCTTC. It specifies CASWGRSYNEQFF.

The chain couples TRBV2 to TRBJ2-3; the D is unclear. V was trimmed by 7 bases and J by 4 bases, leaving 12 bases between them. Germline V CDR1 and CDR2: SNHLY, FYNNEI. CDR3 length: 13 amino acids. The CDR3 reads CASKTSPSDTQYF. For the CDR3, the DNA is TGTGCCAGCAAAACCAGCCCCTCAGATACGCAGTATTTT.

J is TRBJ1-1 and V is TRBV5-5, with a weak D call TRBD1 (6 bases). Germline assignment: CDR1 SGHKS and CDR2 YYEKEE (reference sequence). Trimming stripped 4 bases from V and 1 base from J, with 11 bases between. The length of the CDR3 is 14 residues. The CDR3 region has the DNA TGTGCCAGCAGCGGAGGGGGGCGGAACACTGAAGCTTTCTTT. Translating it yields CASSGGGRNTEAFF.

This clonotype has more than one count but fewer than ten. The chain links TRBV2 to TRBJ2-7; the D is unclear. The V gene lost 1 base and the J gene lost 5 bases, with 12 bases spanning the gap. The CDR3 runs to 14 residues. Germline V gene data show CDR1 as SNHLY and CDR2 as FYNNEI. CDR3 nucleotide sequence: TGTGCCAGCAGTGAAGGGACCCCCCGACACGAGCAGTACTTC. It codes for CASSEGTPRHEQYF.

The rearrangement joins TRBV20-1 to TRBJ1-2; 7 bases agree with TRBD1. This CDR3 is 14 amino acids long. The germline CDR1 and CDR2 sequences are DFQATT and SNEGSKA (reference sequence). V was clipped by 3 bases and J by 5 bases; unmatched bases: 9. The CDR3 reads CSASAAKGAYGYTF. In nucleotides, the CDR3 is TGCAGTGCTAGCGCGGCCAAGGGGGCATATGGCTACACCTTC.

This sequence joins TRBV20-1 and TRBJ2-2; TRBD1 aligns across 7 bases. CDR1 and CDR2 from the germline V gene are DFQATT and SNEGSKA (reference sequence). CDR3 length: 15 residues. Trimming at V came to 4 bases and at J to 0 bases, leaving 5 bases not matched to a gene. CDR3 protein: CSAKTGETNTGELFF. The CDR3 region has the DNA TGCAGTGCTAAAACAGGGGAGACGAACACCGGGGAGCTGTTTTTT.

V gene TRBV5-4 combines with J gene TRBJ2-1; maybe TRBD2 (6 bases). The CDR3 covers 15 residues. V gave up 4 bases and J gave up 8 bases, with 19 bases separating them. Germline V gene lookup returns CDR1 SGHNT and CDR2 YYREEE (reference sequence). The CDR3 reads CASSPYRVGGDEQFF. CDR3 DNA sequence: TGTGCCAGCAGCCCGTACCGGGTAGGAGGGGATGAGCAGTTCTTC. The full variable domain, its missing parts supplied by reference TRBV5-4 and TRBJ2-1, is ETGVTQSPTHLIKTRGQQVTLRCSSQSGHNTVSWYQQALGQGPQFIFQYYREEENGRGNFPPRFSGLQFPNYSSELNVNALELDDSALYLCASSPYRVGGDEQFFGPGTRLTVL.

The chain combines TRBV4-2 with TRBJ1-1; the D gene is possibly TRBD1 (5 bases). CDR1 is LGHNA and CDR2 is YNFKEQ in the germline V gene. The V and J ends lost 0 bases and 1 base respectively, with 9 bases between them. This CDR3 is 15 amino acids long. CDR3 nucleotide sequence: TGTGCCAGCAGCCAAGATTCCGGGACGAACACTGAAGCTTTCTTT. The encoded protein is CASSQDSGTNTEAFF.

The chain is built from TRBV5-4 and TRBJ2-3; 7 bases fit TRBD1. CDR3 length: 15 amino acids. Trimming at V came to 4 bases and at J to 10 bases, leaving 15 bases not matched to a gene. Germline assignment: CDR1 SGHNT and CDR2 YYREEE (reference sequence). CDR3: CASSPTGIPSIAQYF. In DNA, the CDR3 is TGTGCCAGCAGCCCGACAGGGATCCCTTCCATAGCGCAGTATTTT.